This T cell receptor (beta chain) was obtained from a study of PD-1 blockade in mismatch repair-deficient tumors. General observations from the study: Tumor-resident clones, often undetectable pretreatment in blood, expanded then contracted after pembrolizumab.

Turning to this clone: The antigen remains undetermined.

The CDR3 length is 16 residues. Germline lookup yields CDR1 SGHDT and CDR2 YYEEEE. J gave up 1 base and V 4 bases, and 3 bases lay outside the gene matches. PCR or immunohistochemistry showed mismatch repair deficiency in every enrolled patient. TCRdb's table, derived via immunoSEQ multiplex PCR, lists solely in-frame clones and lacks some. The sample holds approximately 38,000 clones, around 83% seen once. The sample here was peripheral blood, taken approximately 1.5 years after starting pembrolizumab. The TCR was taken from an adult with mismatch repair-deficient cancer. This sequence joins TRBV5-6 and TRBJ2-1, with 12 bases matching TRBD2. This chain's CDR3 is CASSPGLAGSYNEQFF. The CDR3 bases are TGTGCCAGCAGCCCGGGACTAGCGGGTTCCTACAATGAGCAGTTCTTC.